This T cell receptor beta chain was identified in a study of identical twins. The J segment lost 5 bases and the V segment lost 0 bases, leaving 6 bases of the junction unmatched. CDR1 is MNHEY and CDR2 is SVGAGI in the germline V gene. This CDR3 has 15 residues. The sample holds a few counts of this clonotype. TCRdb called the 5' RACE reads again in MiXCR, with one record for every CDR3 protein. The sample has just under 550,000 distinct CDR3 sequences, roughly 15% seen once. These data were likewise used in another study, on yellow fever vaccine responses in identical twins.

The specimen was CD4+ T cells sorted from blood. The receptor comes from a woman aged 18 to 35 in good health. V usage is TRBV6-5 and J usage is TRBJ2-7; 8 nucleotides agree with TRBD2. The CDR3 DNA is TGTGCCAGCAGTTACTCTCGGGAGGGCCCCAACGAGCAGTACTTC. This sequence encodes CASSYSREGPNEQYF.